This record covers a single TCR beta chain. What it recognizes is unknown. The data stem from a study of a mutant IDH1 vaccine in newly diagnosed glioma. Study summary: Treated patients were around 62% male, about 38% female, mean age approximately 42 years.

The CDR3 runs to 19 residues. CDR1 and CDR2 (germline): SEHNR, FQNEAQ (reference sequence). V was clipped by 5 bases and J by 0 bases; unmatched bases: 14. Produced via immunoSEQ multiplex PCR; TCRdb's table is partial and in-frame only. The table lists approximately 60,000 clones, roughly 77% of them singletons, with 6.5% to 9.5% in the top ten. The time point denotes: week 23, last vaccination. The investigators gave 300 ug of mutant IDH1 20-mer peptide in each vaccine dose, together with topical imiquimod. This TCR came from a woman aged 40-49 years with glioma. Some clones in this sample may be carry-over from other donors' samples. The chain recombines TRBV7-9 with TRBJ2-2, with 8 bases aligning to TRBD2. Sequencing used PBMCs, obtained from a glioma patient whose treatment included an IDH1 peptide vaccine. CDR3 nucleotides: TGTGCCAGCAGCCCCCCCCTTAGCGGGGTCCTCGCGAACACCGGGGAGCTGTTTTTT. It yields the protein CASSPPLSGVLANTGELFF.